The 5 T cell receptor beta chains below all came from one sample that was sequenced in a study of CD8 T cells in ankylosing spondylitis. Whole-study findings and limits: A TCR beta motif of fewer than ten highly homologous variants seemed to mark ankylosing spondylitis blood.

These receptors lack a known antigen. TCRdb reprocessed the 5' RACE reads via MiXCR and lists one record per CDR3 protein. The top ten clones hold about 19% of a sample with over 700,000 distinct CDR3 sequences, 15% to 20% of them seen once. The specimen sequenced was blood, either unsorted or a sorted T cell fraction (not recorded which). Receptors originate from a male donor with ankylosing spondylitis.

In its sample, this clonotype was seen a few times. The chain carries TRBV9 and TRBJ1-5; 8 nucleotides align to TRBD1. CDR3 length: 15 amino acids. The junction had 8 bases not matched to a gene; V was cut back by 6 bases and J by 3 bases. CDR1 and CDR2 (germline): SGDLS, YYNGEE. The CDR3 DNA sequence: TGTGCCAGCAACTCAGGGGGACAGGTCAATCAGCCCCAGCATTTT. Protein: CASNSGGQVNQPQHF.

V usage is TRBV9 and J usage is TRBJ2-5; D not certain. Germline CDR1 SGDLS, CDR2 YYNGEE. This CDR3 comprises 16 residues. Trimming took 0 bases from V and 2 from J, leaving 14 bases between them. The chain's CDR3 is CASSVDSGYEQETQYF. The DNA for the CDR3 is TGTGCCAGCAGCGTAGATTCCGGTTACGAGCAAGAGACCCAGTACTTC.

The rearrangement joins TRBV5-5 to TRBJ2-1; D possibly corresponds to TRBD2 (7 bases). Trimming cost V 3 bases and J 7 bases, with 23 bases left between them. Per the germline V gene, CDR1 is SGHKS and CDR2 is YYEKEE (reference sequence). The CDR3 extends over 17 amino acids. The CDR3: CASSSEVGGRRVNEQFF. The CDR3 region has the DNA TGTGCCAGCAGCTCGGAGGTCGGGGGGCGAAGAGTGAATGAGCAGTTCTTC.

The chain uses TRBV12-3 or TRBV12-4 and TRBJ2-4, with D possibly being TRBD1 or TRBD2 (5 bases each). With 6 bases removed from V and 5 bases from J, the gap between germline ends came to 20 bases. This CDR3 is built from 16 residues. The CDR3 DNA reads TGTGCCAGCAGCCCCAGCCGAGACGTGGGGGAAAACATTCAGTACTTC. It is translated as CASSPSRDVGENIQYF.

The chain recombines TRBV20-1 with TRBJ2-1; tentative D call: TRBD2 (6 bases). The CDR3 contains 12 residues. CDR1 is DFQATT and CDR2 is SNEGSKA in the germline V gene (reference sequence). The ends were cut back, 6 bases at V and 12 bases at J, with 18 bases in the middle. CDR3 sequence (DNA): TGCAGTGCCATACTAGCTGCGCAGACGCAGTTCTTC. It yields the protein CSAILAAQTQFF.